This TCR beta chain is drawn from a study of beta chain features in type 1 diabetes. Study conclusions and caveats: The similarity of naive, central memory and Treg TCRB repertoires appeared greater among patients than among healthy donors.

This clone was observed a few times. Its antigen is unknown. The CDR3 is made up of 13 amino acids. V shed 6 bases and J 6 bases; nucleotides not matched to a gene: 2. The germline gives CDR1 SEHNR, CDR2 FQNEAQ (reference sequence). One heparinised draw, averaging roughly 100 mL, was taken per donor. Via CD45RO/CCR7/CD25/CD127/CD95/CD27, cells of the CD4+ naive, central memory, regulatory and stem cell-like memory subsets were sorted. Each sorted population was over 95% pure. What was sequenced were expressed TCRB transcripts, since all of the isolated RNA had been reverse transcribed. Using immunoSEQ multiplex PCR, the repertoire was profiled, and TCRdb retains in-frame clones only, with some absent. The sample includes some 300,000 clones, 8% of them seen just once.

The rearrangement links TRBV7-9 to TRBJ2-2; 9 nucleotides match TRBD2. Sequencing was carried out using central memory CD4+ T cells from blood. This TCR came from a woman aged 18-29 years in good health. The CDR3 spells CASRGLAAGELFF. The CDR3 coding sequence is TGTGCCAGCAGGGGACTAGCAGCCGGGGAGCTGTTTTTT. The complete variable domain, with remaining parts taken from reference TRBV7-9 and TRBJ2-2, reads DTGVSQNPRHKITKRGQNVTFRCDPISEHNRLYWYRQTLGQGPEFLTYFQNEAQLEKSRLLSDRFSAERPKGSFSTLEIQRTEQGDSAMYLCASRGLAAGELFFGEGSRLTVL.